This passage covers 29 T cell receptor beta chains from one sample sequenced in a study of identical twins (dated by TCRdb to between 2015 and 2016). Library construction relied on 5' RACE. The sequencer was an Illumina HiSeq 2000. TCRdb trimmed public reads at Q25 via fastp, called clones via MiXCR and kept in-frame beta chains. Each entry is one CDR3 protein sequence, shown with its most common DNA and genes. The sample contains approximately 670,000 distinct CDR3 sequences, 6.1% of them found a single time. Roughly 1.6% of the sample lies in the top ten. What was sequenced was naive T cells sorted from blood. Interpreted using the paper, the cell subset or site label stands for: cells isolated with a human naive T-cell isolation kit. The receptors were gathered from a man younger than 35 in good health.

In this sample, this clonotype turned up many times. The chain has TRBV4-3 and TRBJ2-3; tentative D call: TRBD1 (5 bases). Between the trimmed V and J ends, which lost 8 bases and 2 bases, there was a span of 23 bases. Germline loops: CDR1 LGHNA, CDR2 YSLEER. The length of the CDR3 is 17 residues. CDR3 DNA sequence: TGCGCCAGCGTCCATTTCCGTGGGGCGTCCTTCACAGATACGCAGTATTTT. It specifies CASVHFRGASFTDTQYF.

This clonotype was seen repeatedly, ten times or more. The V gene is TRBV20-1, the J gene TRBJ2-5, with D perhaps given as TRBD1 or TRBD2 (5 bases each). CDR3 length: 13 residues. V lost 0 bases and J 5 bases, leaving 10 bases between the germline ends. The germline gives CDR1 DFQATT, CDR2 SNEGSKA (reference sequence). CDR3 coding DNA: TGCAGTGCTAGAGAGGGGGTCACGGAGACCCAGTACTTC. Amino acid sequence: CSAREGVTETQYF.

This clonotype was counted many times. The chain carries TRBV18 and TRBJ2-2, with D possibly matching TRBD1 (6 bases). V was trimmed by 4 bases and J by 7 bases, leaving 19 bases between them. Germline assignment: CDR1 KGHSH and CDR2 LQKENI. The CDR3 loop spans 16 amino acids. The CDR3: CASSHATGRRGGELFF. The CDR3 DNA is TGTGCCAGCTCACATGCAACAGGGCGACGTGGCGGGGAGCTGTTTTTT. The full variable domain, completed using reference TRBV18 and TRBJ2-2, is NAGVMQNPRHLVRRRGQEARLRCSPMKGHSHVYWYRQLPEEGLKFMVYLQKENIIDESGMPKERFSAEFPKEGPSILRIQQVVRGDSAAYFCASSHATGRRGGELFFGEGSRLTVL.

There are many counts of this clonotype. This chain uses TRBV11-2 with TRBJ2-1; D might be TRBD1 (6 bases). Per the germline V gene, CDR1 is SGHAT and CDR2 is FQNNGV. Between the trimmed V and J ends, which lost 1 base and 15 bases, there was a span of 13 bases. This CDR3 is built from 12 residues. The CDR3 here is CASSLARGSPFF. CDR3 nucleotide sequence: TGTGCCAGCAGCTTAGCCAGGGGTAGCCCGTTCTTC.

The chain is built from TRBV19 and TRBJ2-3, with 8 nucleotides matching TRBD2. This CDR3 comprises 16 residues. The germline CDR1 and CDR2 sequences are LNHDA and SQIVND (reference sequence). V trimming: 7 bases; J trimming: 2 bases; junction bases outside the gene matches: 11. CDR3 region: CASMELAESHTDTQYF. DNA for the CDR3: TGTGCCAGTATGGAACTAGCGGAGTCCCACACAGATACGCAGTATTTT. The full variable domain, its missing parts supplied by reference TRBV19 and TRBJ2-3, is DGGITQSPKYLFRKEGQNVTLSCEQNLNHDAMYWYRQDPGQGLRLIYYSQIVNDFQKGDIAEGYSVSREKKESFPLTVTSAQKNPTAFYLCASMELAESHTDTQYFGPGTRLTVL.

Many counts were recorded for this clonotype. This rearrangement joins TRBV12-3 or TRBV12-4 to TRBJ2-5; TRBD1 matches at 7 bases. Trimming removed 5 bases from V and 2 bases from J; junction bases left unmatched: 8. The CDR3 is made up of 15 amino acids. CDR3 in DNA: TGTGCCAGCAGTGACCCCCGACAGGGTCAAGAGACCCAGTACTTC. Encoded protein: CASSDPRQGQETQYF.

This clonotype was seen more than once but under ten times. J is TRBJ2-3 and V is TRBV27, with D possibly being TRBD1 (6 bases). Trimming cost V 9 bases and J 0 bases, with 13 bases left between them. The CDR3 has 14 amino acids. CDR1 and CDR2 (germline): MNHEY, SMNVEV (reference sequence). CDR3 DNA: TGTGCCAGTTCAGGGGCCTTCAGCACAGATACGCAGTATTTT. Translated: CASSGAFSTDTQYF.

Many counts were recorded for this clonotype. J is TRBJ2-3 and V is TRBV7-9, with TRBD2 as a possible D gene (6 bases). The CDR3 spans 14 residues. Trimming took off 7 bases at V and 1 base at J, with 12 bases between the two ends. Germline V lookup: CDR1 SEHNR, CDR2 FQNEAQ (reference sequence). In DNA, the CDR3 is TGTGCCAGCACGCGGGAAACTGGCACAGATACGCAGTATTTT. It yields the protein CASTRETGTDTQYF.

This clonotype was seen at least ten times. V and J are TRBV5-1 and TRBJ2-1, with 8 bases matching TRBD2. The CDR3 covers 17 residues. From germline, CDR1 is SGHRS and CDR2 YFSETQ. Trimming cost V 2 bases and J 3 bases; bases outside gene matches: 10. Written as DNA, the CDR3 is TGCGCCAGCAGCTTCGTCGGACTAGCTGATCGCTACAATGAGCAGTTCTTC. This gives the protein CASSFVGLADRYNEQFF.

This clonotype showed up just a few times. V gene TRBV7-2 combines with J gene TRBJ2-5; D may be TRBD1 (5 bases). The CDR3 is 15 amino acids. From germline, CDR1 is SGHTA and CDR2 FQGNSA. V lost 2 bases and J 3 bases, leaving 13 bases between the germline ends. DNA for the CDR3: TGTGCCAGCAGCTTACCGTCAGGGTCCAAAGAGACCCAGTACTTC. Translated: CASSLPSGSKETQYF.

The CDR3 nucleotides are TGTGCCAGCAGCTTAGCGGAGGGGGCGCTTGGTTCACCCCTCCACTTT. It is translated as CASSLAEGALGSPLHF. The chain joins TRBV7-8 to TRBJ1-6; TRBD1 matches at 7 bases. The CDR3 has 16 residues. The trim removed 0 bases at V and 9 bases at J, leaving 8 bases unmatched. The germline V gene encodes CDR1 SGHVS and CDR2 FQNEAQ.

The gene calls are TRBV29-1 and TRBJ1-1, with TRBD1 as a possible D gene (5 bases). CDR3 length equals 14 residues. Trimming removed 6 bases at V and 3 bases at J, with 17 bases between. In germline, CDR1 is SQVTM, CDR2 ANQGSEA. The CDR3 DNA follows: TGCAGCGTGTGGGGCGGACGGGGGGACACTGAAGCTTTCTTT. Residues: CSVWGGRGDTEAFF. The complete variable domain, with remaining parts taken from reference TRBV29-1 and TRBJ1-1, reads SAVISQKPSRDICQRGTSLTIQCQVDSQVTMMFWYRQQPGQSLTLIATANQGSEATYESGFVIDKFPISRPNLTFSTLTVSNMSPEDSSIYLCSVWGGRGDTEAFFGQGTRLTVV.

This chain joins TRBV3-1 and TRBJ2-7; D ambiguous. Trimming stripped 4 bases from V and 1 base from J, with 11 bases between. CDR3 length equals 14 residues. From germline, CDR1 is LGHDT and CDR2 YNNKEL (reference sequence). CDR3 nucleotides: TGTGCCAGCAGCCGAGGAATTATATCCTACGAGCAGTACTTC. This encodes CASSRGIISYEQYF.

This clonotype was counted many times. The chain employs TRBV12-3 or TRBV12-4 and TRBJ1-2; maybe TRBD1 (6 bases). The CDR3 covers 12 residues. The germline V and J ends were trimmed by 2 bases and 6 bases, with 7 bases remaining between them. The CDR3 reads CASSLPGDGYTF. In DNA form, the CDR3 reads TGTGCCAGCAGTTTACCAGGGGATGGCTACACCTTC.

In this sample, this clonotype turned up a few times. The chain links TRBV20-1 to TRBJ1-3; D not certain. Between the trimmed V and J ends, which lost 6 bases and 0 bases, there was a span of 9 bases. CDR3 length: 13 residues. Per germline, CDR1 DFQATT and CDR2 SNEGSKA (reference sequence). In DNA, the CDR3 is TGCAGTGCAACAGAGCCCTCTGGAAACACCATATATTTT. It yields the protein CSATEPSGNTIYF.

This chain uses TRBV6-2 or TRBV6-3 with TRBJ2-7; 7 positions agree with TRBD2. CDR1 and CDR2 (germline): MNHEY, SVGEGT. This CDR3 spans 16 amino acids. V shed 7 bases, J shed 6 bases, and the junction held 18 bases outside the gene matches. In nucleotides, the CDR3 is TGTGCCAGCACCCCCCAAACCGGGACGGGACTACGCGAGCAGTACTTC. Its protein is CASTPQTGTGLREQYF.

This clonotype was recorded many times. The CDR3 DNA follows: TGCGCCAGCAGCTTGGGGACCAATAATTCACCCCTCCACTTT. Translation: CASSLGTNNSPLHF. The rearrangement joins TRBV5-1 to TRBJ1-6; D gene ambiguous. The germline V gene has CDR1 SGHRS and CDR2 YFSETQ. CDR3 length equals 14 residues. V lost 0 bases and J 5 bases, leaving 6 bases between the germline ends. Together with reference TRBV5-1 and TRBJ1-6, the CDR3 gives the full variable domain: KAGVTQTPRYLIKTRGQQVTLSCSPISGHRSVSWYQQTPGQGLQFLFEYFSETQRNKGNFPGRFSGRQFSNSRSEMNVSTLELGDSALYLCASSLGTNNSPLHFGNGTRLTVT.

This clonotype has a handful of counts. The CDR3 loop is CASNPAGGRWGGYTF. The DNA of the CDR3 is TGTGCCAGCAATCCCGCGGGGGGGCGTTGGGGTGGCTACACCTTC. V and J are TRBV27 and TRBJ1-2; TRBD1 might be the D (6 bases). This CDR3 comprises 15 residues. Germline V gene data show CDR1 as MNHEY and CDR2 as SMNVEV (reference sequence). Trimming pared 7 bases from V and 7 bases from J, leaving 22 bases between.

Many counts were recorded for this clonotype. The chain uses TRBV20-1 and TRBJ2-1, with TRBD1 matching 7 bases. This CDR3 spans 16 amino acids. The V segment lost 1 base and the J segment 2 bases; nucleotides outside the gene matches: 8. The germline gives CDR1 DFQATT, CDR2 SNEGSKA (reference sequence). The CDR3 bases are TGCAGTGCTAGAGTTCCTAGACAGGGTGCCTACAATGAGCAGTTCTTC. This sequence encodes CSARVPRQGAYNEQFF.

This clonotype was seen many times. The chain links TRBV20-1 to TRBJ1-2, with TRBD1 matching 9 bases. Germline V lookup: CDR1 DFQATT, CDR2 SNEGSKA (reference sequence). V shed 6 bases, J shed 7 bases, and the junction held 9 bases outside the gene matches. This CDR3 spans 13 amino acids. Written as DNA, the CDR3 is TGCAGTGCAACACAGGGGGCGAAGGGTGGCTACACCTTC. Its translation: CSATQGAKGGYTF.

This clonotype has ten or more counts. The chain recombines TRBV12-3 or TRBV12-4 with TRBJ1-1; maybe TRBD1 (5 bases). This CDR3 has 14 amino acids. Between the trimmed V and J ends, which lost 2 bases and 8 bases, there was a span of 15 bases. CDR3 bases: TGTGCCAGCAGTTTAAGGGGCAGATATCGAGAAGCTTTCTTT. Translating it yields CASSLRGRYREAFF.

Many counts were recorded for this clonotype. The genes are TRBV15 and TRBJ1-4, with 7 bases matching TRBD1. V lost 3 bases, J lost 15 bases, and 19 bases stayed unmatched. Germline CDR1 reads LNHNV; CDR2 reads YYDKDF (reference sequence). CDR3 length: 16 residues. CDR3 coding DNA: TGTGCCACCAGCAGGGCCAGGGCGGGGCTCGATGGACAGGTGTTTTTT. Encoded protein: CATSRARAGLDGQVFF.

This clonotype showed up just a few times. The gene calls are TRBV18 and TRBJ2-1; perhaps TRBD2 as D (5 bases). V lost 0 bases and J lost 2, with 11 bases in between. CDR3 length: 16 residues. Germline V lookup: CDR1 KGHSH, CDR2 LQKENI. This chain's CDR3 is CASSPPRSGAYNEQFF. The CDR3 DNA is TGTGCCAGCTCACCACCAAGGAGCGGAGCCTACAATGAGCAGTTCTTC.

Ten or more counts support this clonotype. J is TRBJ2-2 and V is TRBV6-6; D uncertain. Germline CDR1 reads MNHNY; CDR2 reads SVGAGI (reference sequence). V was clipped by 6 bases and J by 4 bases, with 9 bases between them. This CDR3 has 13 amino acids. CDR3 bases: TGTGCCAGCAGCCGCGAGTTCACCGGGGAGCTGTTTTTT. Its translation is CASSREFTGELFF.

This clonotype was seen many times. The chain couples TRBV12-3 or TRBV12-4 to TRBJ1-5; TRBD1 agrees at 10 bases. CDR3 length equals 16 residues. With 6 bases clipped from V and 1 base from J, the junction kept 6 bases outside the gene matches. This chain's CDR3 is CASRNGQGVSNQPQHF. Written as DNA, the CDR3 is TGTGCCAGCAGAAACGGACAGGGGGTGAGCAATCAGCCCCAGCATTTT.

This clonotype has just a few counts. This chain uses TRBV20-1 with TRBJ2-7; weak D call: TRBD2 (5 bases). This CDR3 is 15 amino acids long. With 0 bases removed from V and 3 bases from J, the gap between germline ends came to 15 bases. From germline, CDR1 is DFQATT and CDR2 SNEGSKA (reference sequence). The CDR3 loop reads CSARDLSEVGYEQYV. CDR3 nucleotide sequence: TGCAGTGCTAGAGATCTCTCGGAGGTGGGCTACGAGCAGTACGTC.

This clonotype was counted at least ten times. This chain joins TRBV9 and TRBJ2-3; possibly TRBD2 for D (6 bases). This CDR3 spans 16 amino acids. Between the trimmed V and J ends, which lost 5 bases and 1 base, there was a span of 17 bases. Germline-derived CDR1 and CDR2 are SGDLS and YYNGEE. CDR3 nucleotides: TGTGCCAGCAGTCCTTTGGGGGGAGGCGGCACAGATACGCAGTATTTT. This sequence encodes CASSPLGGGGTDTQYF.

This clonotype has just a few counts. This rearrangement joins TRBV7-9 to TRBJ2-1; D is undetermined. The V and J ends lost 5 bases and 6 bases respectively, with 11 bases between them. CDR1 is SEHNR and CDR2 is FQNEAQ in the germline V gene (reference sequence). The CDR3 spans 13 residues. DNA for the CDR3: TGTGCCAGCAGCCGACCGGACGGCAATGAGCAGTTCTTC. Translation gives CASSRPDGNEQFF.

J is TRBJ2-1 and V is TRBV10-3, with D possibly being TRBD2 (6 bases). V was clipped by 3 bases and J by 0 bases, with 12 bases between them. CDR1 is ENHRY and CDR2 is SYGVKD in the germline V gene. The CDR3 sequence is 16 residues long. CDR3 DNA sequence: TGTGCCATCAGTGAAACGGCGGGGAGCTCCTACAATGAGCAGTTCTTC. Translation gives CAISETAGSSYNEQFF.